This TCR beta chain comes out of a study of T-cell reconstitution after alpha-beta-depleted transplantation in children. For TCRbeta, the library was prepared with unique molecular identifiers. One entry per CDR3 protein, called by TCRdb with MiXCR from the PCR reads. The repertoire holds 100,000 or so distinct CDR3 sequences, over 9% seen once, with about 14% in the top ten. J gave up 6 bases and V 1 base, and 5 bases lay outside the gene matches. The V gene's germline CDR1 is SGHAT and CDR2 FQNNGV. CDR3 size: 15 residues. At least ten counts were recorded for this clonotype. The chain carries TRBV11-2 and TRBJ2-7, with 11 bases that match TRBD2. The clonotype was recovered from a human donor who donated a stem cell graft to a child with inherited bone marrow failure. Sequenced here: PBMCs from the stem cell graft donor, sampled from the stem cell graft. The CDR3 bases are TGTGCCAGCAGCTTAGGTACTAGCGGGAGAACCGAGCAGTACTTC. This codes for CASSLGTSGRTEQYF.